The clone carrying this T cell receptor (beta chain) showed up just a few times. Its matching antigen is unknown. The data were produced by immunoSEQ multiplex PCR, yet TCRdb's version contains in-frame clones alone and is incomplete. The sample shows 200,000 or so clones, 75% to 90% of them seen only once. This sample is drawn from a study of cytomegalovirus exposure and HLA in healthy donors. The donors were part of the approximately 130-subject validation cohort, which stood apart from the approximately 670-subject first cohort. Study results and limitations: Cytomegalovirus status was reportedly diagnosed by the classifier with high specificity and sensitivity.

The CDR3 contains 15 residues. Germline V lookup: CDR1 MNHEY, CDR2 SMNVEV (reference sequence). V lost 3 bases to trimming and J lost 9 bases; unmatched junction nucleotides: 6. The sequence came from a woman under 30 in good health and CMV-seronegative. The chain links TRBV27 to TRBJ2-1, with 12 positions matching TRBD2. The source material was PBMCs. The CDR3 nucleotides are TGTGCCAGCAGTTTGTTGACTAGCGGGAGTGCTGAGCAGTTCTTC. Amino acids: CASSLLTSGSAEQFF.